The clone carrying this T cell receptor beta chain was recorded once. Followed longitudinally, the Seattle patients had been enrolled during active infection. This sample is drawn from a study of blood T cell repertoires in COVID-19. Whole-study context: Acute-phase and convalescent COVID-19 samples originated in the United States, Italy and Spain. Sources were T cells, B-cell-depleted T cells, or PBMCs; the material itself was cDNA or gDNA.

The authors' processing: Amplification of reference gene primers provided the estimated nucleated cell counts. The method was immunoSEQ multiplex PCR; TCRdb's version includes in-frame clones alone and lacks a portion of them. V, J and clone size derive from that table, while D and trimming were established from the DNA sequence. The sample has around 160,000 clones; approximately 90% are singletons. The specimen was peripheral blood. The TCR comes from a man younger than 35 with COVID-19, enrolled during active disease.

CDR3 sequence reads: CASSRGSLDTDTQYF. The CDR3, as DNA: TGTGCCAGCAGTCGAGGGTCACTCGACACAGATACGCAGTATTTT. The genes are TRBV6-5 and TRBJ2-3; D may be TRBD2 (5 bases). Per the germline V gene, CDR1 is MNHEY and CDR2 is SVGAGI. The CDR3 runs 15 residues. V was shortened by 5 bases and J by 2 bases, with 14 bases between the two germline ends.